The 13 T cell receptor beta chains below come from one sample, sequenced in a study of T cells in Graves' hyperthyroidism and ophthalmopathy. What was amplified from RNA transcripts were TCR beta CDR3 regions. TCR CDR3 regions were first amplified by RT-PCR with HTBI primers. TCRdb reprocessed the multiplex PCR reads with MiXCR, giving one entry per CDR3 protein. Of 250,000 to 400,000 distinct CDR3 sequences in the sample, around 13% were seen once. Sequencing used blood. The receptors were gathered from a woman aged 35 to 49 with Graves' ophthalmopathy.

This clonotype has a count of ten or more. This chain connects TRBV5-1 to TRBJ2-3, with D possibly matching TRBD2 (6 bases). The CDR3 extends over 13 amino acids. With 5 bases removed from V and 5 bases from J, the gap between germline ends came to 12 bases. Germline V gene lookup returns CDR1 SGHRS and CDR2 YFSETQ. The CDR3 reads CASREGHGDTQYF. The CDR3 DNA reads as TGCGCCAGCAGGGAGGGGCATGGAGATACGCAGTATTTT.

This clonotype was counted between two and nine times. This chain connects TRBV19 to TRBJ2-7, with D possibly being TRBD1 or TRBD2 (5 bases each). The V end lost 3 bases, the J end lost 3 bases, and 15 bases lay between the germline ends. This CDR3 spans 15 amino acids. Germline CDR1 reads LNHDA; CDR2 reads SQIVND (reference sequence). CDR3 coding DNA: TGTGCCAGTAGTATCCCAGGATTGGGGGTCTACGAGCAGTACTTC. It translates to CASSIPGLGVYEQYF.

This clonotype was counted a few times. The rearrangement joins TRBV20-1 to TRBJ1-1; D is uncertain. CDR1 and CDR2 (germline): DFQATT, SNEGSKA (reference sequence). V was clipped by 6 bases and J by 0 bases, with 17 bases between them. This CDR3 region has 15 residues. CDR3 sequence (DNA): TGCAGTGCAAGTAGAGAATTTGGGATGAACACTGAAGCTTTCTTT. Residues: CSASREFGMNTEAFF.

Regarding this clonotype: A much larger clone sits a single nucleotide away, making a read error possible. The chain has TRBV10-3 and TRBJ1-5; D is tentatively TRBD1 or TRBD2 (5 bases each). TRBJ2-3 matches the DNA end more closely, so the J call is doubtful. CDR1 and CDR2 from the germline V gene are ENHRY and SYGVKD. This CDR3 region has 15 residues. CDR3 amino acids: CAISAGRAGNQPQYF. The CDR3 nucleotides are TGTGCCATCAGTGCTGGCAGGGCGGGCAATCAGCCCCAGTATTTT.

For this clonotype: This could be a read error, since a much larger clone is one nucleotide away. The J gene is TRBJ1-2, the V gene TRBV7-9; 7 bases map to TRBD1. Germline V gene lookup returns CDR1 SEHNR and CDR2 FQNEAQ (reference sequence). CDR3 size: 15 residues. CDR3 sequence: CASSGGTEANYGYAF. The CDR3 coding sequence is TGTGCCAGCAGCGGAGGGACAGAAGCTAACTATGGCTACGCCTTC.

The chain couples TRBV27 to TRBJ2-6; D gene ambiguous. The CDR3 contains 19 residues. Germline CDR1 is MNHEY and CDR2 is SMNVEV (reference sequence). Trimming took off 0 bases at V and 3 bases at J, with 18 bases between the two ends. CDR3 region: CASSLSSLGKAGGANVLTF. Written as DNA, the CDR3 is TGTGCCAGCAGTTTATCCTCTTTGGGGAAGGCCGGTGGGGCCAACGTCCTGACTTTC.

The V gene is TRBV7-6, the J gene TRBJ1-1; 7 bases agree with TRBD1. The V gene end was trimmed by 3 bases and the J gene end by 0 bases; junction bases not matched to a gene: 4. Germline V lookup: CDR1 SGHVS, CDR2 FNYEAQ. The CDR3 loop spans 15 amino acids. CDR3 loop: CASSFRQGVNTEAFF. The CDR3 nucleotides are TGTGCCAGCAGCTTCCGACAGGGCGTGAACACTGAAGCTTTCTTT.

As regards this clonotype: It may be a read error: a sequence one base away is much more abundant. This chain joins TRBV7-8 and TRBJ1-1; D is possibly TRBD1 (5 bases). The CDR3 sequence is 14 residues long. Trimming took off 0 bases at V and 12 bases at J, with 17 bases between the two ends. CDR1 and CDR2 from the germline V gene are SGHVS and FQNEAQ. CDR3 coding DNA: TGTGCCAGCAGCTTAGCGGAAGACAGCAGGCAAACTTTCTTT. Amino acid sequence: CASSLAEDSRQTFF.

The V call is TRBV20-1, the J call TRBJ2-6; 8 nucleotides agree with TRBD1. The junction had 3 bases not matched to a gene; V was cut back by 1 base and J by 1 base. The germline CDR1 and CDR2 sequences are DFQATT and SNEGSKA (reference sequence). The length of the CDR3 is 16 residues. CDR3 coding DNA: TGCAGTGCTAGAGTACAGGGGGGTTCTGGGGCCAACGTCCTGACTTTC. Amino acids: CSARVQGGSGANVLTF.

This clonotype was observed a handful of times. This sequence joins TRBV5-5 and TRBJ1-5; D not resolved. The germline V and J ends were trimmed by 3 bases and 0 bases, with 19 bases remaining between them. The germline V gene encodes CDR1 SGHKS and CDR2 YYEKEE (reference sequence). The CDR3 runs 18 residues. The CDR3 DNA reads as TGTGCCAGCAGCTCAGGACGTGGCCACACTTATAGCAATCAGCCCCAGCATTTT. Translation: CASSSGRGHTYSNQPQHF.

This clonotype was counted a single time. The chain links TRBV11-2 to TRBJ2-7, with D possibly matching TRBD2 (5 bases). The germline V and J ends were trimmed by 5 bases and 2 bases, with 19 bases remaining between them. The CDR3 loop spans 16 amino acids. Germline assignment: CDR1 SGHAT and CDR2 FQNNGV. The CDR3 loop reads CASSNLRAPLAYEQYF. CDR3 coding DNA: TGTGCCAGCAGCAACCTGAGGGCCCCCTTAGCCTACGAGCAGTACTTC.

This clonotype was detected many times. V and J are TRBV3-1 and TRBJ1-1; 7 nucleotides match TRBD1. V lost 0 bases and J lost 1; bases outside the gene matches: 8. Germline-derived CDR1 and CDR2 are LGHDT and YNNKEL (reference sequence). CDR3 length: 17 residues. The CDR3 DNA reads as TGTGCCAGCAGCCAAGAACAGGGGAAGTTTCCGAACACTGAAGCTTTCTTT. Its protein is CASSQEQGKFPNTEAFF.

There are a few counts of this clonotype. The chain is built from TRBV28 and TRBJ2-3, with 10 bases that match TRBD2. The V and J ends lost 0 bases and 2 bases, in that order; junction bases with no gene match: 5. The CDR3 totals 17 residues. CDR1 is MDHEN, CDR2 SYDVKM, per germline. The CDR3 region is CASSLWSSGRATDTQYF. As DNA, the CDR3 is TGTGCCAGCAGTTTATGGTCCAGCGGGAGGGCCACAGATACGCAGTATTTT.